These T cell receptor beta chains were read from a single sample in a study of OX40 agonist ivuxolimab in advanced cancers. Measured with immunoSEQ multiplex PCR; TCRdb has only the in-frame clones, and not every one. The sample contains tens of thousands of clones, 88% of which appear only once. Sample: CD4+ or CD8+ T cells sorted from blood, taken in a trial of the OX40 agonist ivuxolimab. The receptors were gathered from an adult with an advanced solid tumor such as melanoma, head and neck, liver or kidney cancer. CDR3s include the opening cysteine and the closing phenylalanine or tryptophan. The order of the fields is D gene, J gene, clone size, V gene, CDR3 DNA, CDR3 protein. The D gene is left open where the match is weak. Clone size is not always given. Where it is, it says once, few, many or a class for expanded clones.

NA | TRBJ2-2 | once | TRBV4-3 | TGCGCCAGCAGCCAAGATCCCCGGGGAGATGGAACCGGGGAGCTGTTTTTT | CASSQDPRGDGTGELFF
NA | TRBJ2-7 | NA | TRBV7-6 | TGTGCCAGCAGCCCAGGGGGGGACCTGGTTGGTGGGCAGTACTTC | CASSPGGDLVGGQYF
NA | TRBJ1-1 | NA | TRBV19 | TGTGCCAGTGGCTCACAGGGTAAGGCTGAAGCTTTCTTT | CASGSQGKAEAFF
NA | TRBJ2-4 | NA | TRBV19 | TGTGCCAGTAGCCCAGCAGCAGCCAAAAACATTCAGTACTTC | CASSPAAAKNIQYF
NA | TRBJ2-6 | NA | TRBV11-2 | TGTGCCAGCAGCCCAACCACCTCTGGGGCCAACGTCCTGACTTTC | CASSPTTSGANVLTF
TRBD1 | TRBJ1-1 | NA | TRBV30 | TGTGCCTGGGAACAGGGGGGATCTGAAGCTTTCTTT | CAWEQGGSEAFF
NA | TRBJ1-2 | NA | TRBV5-4 | TGTGCCAGCAGCTTTATAGGGGTCCCTAACTATGGCTACACCTTC | CASSFIGVPNYGYTF
NA | TRBJ2-1 | once | TRBV6-6 | TGTGCCAGCAGTTACATCCGACCACTCTCCGGGCAGTTCTTC | CASSYIRPLSGQFF
NA | TRBJ2-7 | NA | TRBV4-2 | TGTGCCAGCAGCCAAGTGGAGGAACTCGAGCAGTACTTC | CASSQVEELEQYF
NA | TRBJ1-1 | NA | TRBV2 | TGTGCCAGCACAGGGGACACTGAAGCTTTCTTT | CASTGDTEAFF
NA | TRBJ2-5 | once | TRBV5-4 | TGTGCCAGCAGCTTAAATAACGGCGAGGAGACCCAGTACTTC | CASSLNNGEETQYF
NA | TRBJ1-1 | once | TRBV29-1 | TGCAGCGGCCTTAAGGGCTCCAGCACTGAAGCTTTCTTT | CSGLKGSSTEAFF
NA | TRBJ2-7 | once | TRBV6-5 | TGTGCCAGCAGTTACTTTATCCCGCGGCAGGGGATGGAGCAGTACTTC | CASSYFIPRQGMEQYF
TRBD1 | TRBJ1-1 | NA | TRBV7-9 | TGTGCCAGCAGCTACCGACAGGGCAGAACCTTGAACACTGAAGCTTTCTTT | CASSYRQGRTLNTEAFF
NA | TRBJ1-1 | once | TRBV6-1 | TGTGCCAGCGTCTTTGCGGGGGGCACTGAAGCTTTCTTT | CASVFAGGTEAFF